The entry that follows covers one T cell receptor beta chain sequence. The antigen is unknown. The source of the sample is a study of T cell responses to AZD1222 COVID-19 vaccine. Assay: immunoSEQ multiplex PCR; the TCRdb copy retains only in-frame clones and omits some. The data show approximately 76,000 clones, roughly 80% seen once. The study, taken as a whole, reports: Donor demographics were predominantly white British with a female majority; clonal diversity may be underestimated. Per reports, nearly half of all spike-specific TCRs target regions that are unmutated in variants. Just a handful of people given AZD1222 tested seropositive at baseline. There were repertoire samples only from the period after the peak T cell response.

Sequenced material: peripheral blood, taken on day 0 of AZD1222 vaccination. The TCR comes from an adult in good health.

For the CDR3, the DNA is TGCGCCACTTGGTTGATCAACGTCCTGACTTTC. Translation gives CATWLINVLTF. The V call is TRBV5-1, the J call TRBJ2-6; no reliable D call. The ends were cut back, 9 bases at V and 9 bases at J, with 10 bases in the middle. Germline values: CDR1 SGHRS, CDR2 YFSETQ. The CDR3 has 11 residues. The whole variable domain, filled in from reference TRBV5-1 and TRBJ2-6, reads KAGVTQTPRYLIKTRGQQVTLSCSPISGHRSVSWYQQTPGQGLQFLFEYFSETQRNKGNFPGRFSGRQFSNSRSEMNVSTLELGDSALYLCATWLINVLTFGAGSRLTVL.